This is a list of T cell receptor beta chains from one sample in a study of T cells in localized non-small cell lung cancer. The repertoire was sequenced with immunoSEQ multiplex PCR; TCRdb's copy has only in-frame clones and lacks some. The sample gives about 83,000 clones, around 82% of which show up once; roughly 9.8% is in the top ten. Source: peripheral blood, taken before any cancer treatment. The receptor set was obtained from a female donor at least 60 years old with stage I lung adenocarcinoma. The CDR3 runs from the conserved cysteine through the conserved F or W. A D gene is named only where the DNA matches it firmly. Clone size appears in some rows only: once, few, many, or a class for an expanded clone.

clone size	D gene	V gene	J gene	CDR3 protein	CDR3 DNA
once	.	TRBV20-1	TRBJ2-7	CSARSGYEQYF	TGCAGTGCTAGATCCGGTTACGAGCAGTACTTC
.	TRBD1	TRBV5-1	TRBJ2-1	CASSYKTGGRSNEQFF	TGCGCCAGCAGCTACAAGACAGGGGGACGGTCGAATGAGCAGTTCTTC
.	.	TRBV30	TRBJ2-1	CAWGSYNEQFF	TGTGCCTGGGGCAGCTACAATGAGCAGTTCTTC
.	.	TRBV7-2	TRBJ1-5	CASSLRNSNQPQHF	TGTGCCAGCAGCCTGAGGAATAGCAATCAGCCCCAGCATTTT
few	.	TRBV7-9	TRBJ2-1	CASSPPYGGNEQFF	TGTGCCAGCAGCCCCCCCTATGGCGGCAATGAGCAGTTCTTC
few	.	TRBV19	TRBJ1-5	CASSPQGTQPQHF	TGTGCCAGTAGTCCACAGGGAACTCAGCCCCAGCATTTT
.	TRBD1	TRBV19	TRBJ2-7	CASSQSTGGSSYEQYF	TGTGCCAGTAGCCAATCTACAGGGGGTAGCTCCTACGAGCAGTACTTC
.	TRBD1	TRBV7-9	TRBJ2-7	CASSFSRDSYPEQYF	TGTGCCAGCAGCTTTTCCCGGGACAGCTACCCCGAGCAGTACTTC
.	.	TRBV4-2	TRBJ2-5	CASSQELERETQYF	TGTGCCAGCAGCCAAGAGTTGGAGAGAGAGACCCAGTACTTC
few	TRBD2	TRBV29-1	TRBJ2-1	CSAETSGAYNEQFF	TGCAGCGCCGAAACTAGCGGGGCCTACAATGAGCAGTTCTTC
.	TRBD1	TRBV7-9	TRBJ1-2	CASSLGTTGGYGYTF	TGTGCCAGCAGCTTAGGAACTACAGGGGGCTATGGCTACACCTTC
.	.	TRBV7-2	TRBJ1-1	CASSSGTLTEAFF	TGTGCCAGCTCCTCCGGGACGCTCACTGAAGCTTTCTTT
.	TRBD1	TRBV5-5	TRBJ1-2	CASTQGGQGNTF	TGTGCCAGCACCCAGGGGGGGCAGGGAAACACCTTC
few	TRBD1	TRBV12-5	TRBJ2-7	CASGLRRTGDHEQYF	TGTGCTAGTGGTTTGAGGAGGACAGGGGATCACGAGCAGTACTTC
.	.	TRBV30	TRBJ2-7	CAWISSYEQYF	TGTGCCTGGATTAGCTCCTACGAGCAGTACTTC
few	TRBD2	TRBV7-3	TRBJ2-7	CASSLEGTSGRFEQYF	TGTGCCAGCAGCCTAGAGGGGACTAGCGGGAGGTTTGAGCAGTACTTC
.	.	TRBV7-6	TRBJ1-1	CASSSSSGTEAFF	TGTGCCAGCAGTAGCTCATCGGGGACTGAAGCTTTCTTT
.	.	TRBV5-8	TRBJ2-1	CASSFLAGGEQFF	TGTGCCAGCAGCTTTTTGGCCGGGGGCGAGCAGTTCTTC
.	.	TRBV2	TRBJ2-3	CASSEATRGTQYF	TGTGCCAGCAGTGAAGCGACCAGAGGTACGCAGTATTTT
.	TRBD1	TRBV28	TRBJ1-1	CASREHGTGNTEAFF	TGTGCCAGCAGAGAACACGGGACAGGGAACACTGAAGCTTTCTTT
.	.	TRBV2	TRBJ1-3	CASNKVSGNTIYF	TGTGCCAGCAATAAAGTATCTGGAAACACCATATATTTT
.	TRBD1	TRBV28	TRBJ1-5	CASSLGGRGHQPQHF	TGTGCCAGCAGTTTAGGTGGCAGGGGGCACCAGCCCCAGCATTTT
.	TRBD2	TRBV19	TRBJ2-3	CASSPGLPTPDTQYF	TGTGCCAGTAGTCCGGGACTACCTACCCCCGATACGCAGTATTTT
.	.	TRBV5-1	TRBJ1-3	CASSLRGTAWETTGNTIYF	TGCGCCAGCAGCTTGAGGGGAACAGCGTGGGAAACGACTGGAAACACCATATATTTT
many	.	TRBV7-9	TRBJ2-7	CASSPAFSYEQYF	TGTGCCAGCAGCCCGGCTTTCTCCTACGAGCAGTACTTC
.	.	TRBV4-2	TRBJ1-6	CASSAAGLYNSPLHF	TGTGCCAGCAGCGCGGCGGGACTCTATAATTCACCCCTCCACTTT
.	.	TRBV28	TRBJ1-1	CASSLVPNEAFF	TGTGCCAGCAGTCTAGTCCCTAATGAAGCTTTCTTT
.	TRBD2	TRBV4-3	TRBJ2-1	CASSQDLTSGARNEQFF	TGCGCCAGCAGCCAAGATTTGACTAGCGGGGCTAGGAATGAGCAGTTCTTC
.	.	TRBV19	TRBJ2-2	CASSSQPNTGELFF	TGTGCCAGTAGTAGCCAGCCGAACACCGGGGAGCTGTTTTTT
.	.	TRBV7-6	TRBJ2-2	CASSLVGDTGELFF	TGTGCCAGCAGCTTAGTCGGTGACACCGGGGAGCTGTTTTTT
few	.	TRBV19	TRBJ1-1	CASRDRGGAFF	TGTGCCAGTAGAGACCGGGGAGGTGCTTTCTTT
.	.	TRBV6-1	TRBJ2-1	CASRKLHNEQFF	TGTGCCAGCAGGAAGCTGCACAATGAGCAGTTCTTC
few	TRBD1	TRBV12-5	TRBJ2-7	CASGPQERTGAHYEQYF	TGTGCTAGTGGTCCTCAGGAAAGGACAGGGGCACACTACGAGCAGTACTTC
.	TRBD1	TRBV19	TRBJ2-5	CASSPGQGLQETQYF	TGTGCCAGTAGTCCGGGACAGGGGTTGCAAGAGACCCAGTACTTC
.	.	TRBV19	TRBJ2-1	CASSFTKRHNYNEQFF	TGTGCCAGTAGTTTCACTAAGCGACACAATTACAATGAGCAGTTCTTC
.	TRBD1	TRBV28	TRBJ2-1	CASSLFETGAYNEQFF	TGTGCCAGCAGTTTATTTGAGACAGGGGCTTACAATGAGCAGTTCTTC